This passage covers 12 T cell receptor beta chains from one sample sequenced in a study of OX40 agonist ivuxolimab in advanced cancers. Data came from immunoSEQ multiplex PCR; TCRdb stores just in-frame clones and leaves some out. This table holds approximately 76,000 clones, roughly 88% found once. Source: CD4+ or CD8+ T cells sorted from blood, taken in a trial of the OX40 agonist ivuxolimab. These receptors all stem from an adult with an advanced solid tumor such as melanoma, head and neck, liver or kidney cancer.

The rearrangement links TRBV7-2 to TRBJ2-7, with a tentative D call TRBD2 (5 bases). Germline CDR1 is SGHTA and CDR2 is FQGNSA. The CDR3 consists of 14 residues. V lost 1 base, J lost 7 bases, and 14 bases lay in between. The CDR3 DNA reads as TGTGCCAGCAGCTTAGAGGACGGCGGGTTGGAGCAGTACTTC. This encodes CASSLEDGGLEQYF.

V gene TRBV9 combines with J gene TRBJ1-3, with TRBD1 as a possible D gene (5 bases). This CDR3 is built from 17 residues. Trimming left V 3 bases short and J 0 bases short, with 16 bases between. Germline values: CDR1 SGDLS, CDR2 YYNGEE. The CDR3 sequence is CASSALGGASSGNTIYF. For the CDR3, the DNA is TGTGCCAGCAGCGCCCTTGGAGGGGCAAGCTCTGGAAACACCATATATTTT.

The chain recombines TRBV27 with TRBJ2-1; 10 nucleotides agree with TRBD2. Per germline, CDR1 MNHEY and CDR2 SMNVEV (reference sequence). J was trimmed by 3 bases and V by 2 bases; bases with no gene match: 7. The CDR3 contains 17 residues. In DNA, the CDR3 is TGTGCCAGCAGTTTACATTCTAGCGGGAGTATCTACAATGAGCAGTTCTTC. This codes for CASSLHSSGSIYNEQFF.

The V gene is TRBV6-5, the J gene TRBJ2-7; 8 nucleotides agree with TRBD1. The V and J ends lost 4 bases and 0 bases, in that order; junction bases with no gene match: 5. The germline V gene encodes CDR1 MNHEY and CDR2 SVGAGI. CDR3 size: 15 residues. The DNA for the CDR3 is TGTGCCAGCAGTTCCCAGGGGGCTGGCTCCTACGAGCAGTACTTC. Translating it yields CASSSQGAGSYEQYF.

This chain uses TRBV5-1 with TRBJ2-7; 12 bases match TRBD2. This CDR3 contains 14 residues. Trimming removed 3 bases from V and 3 bases from J; junction bases left unmatched: 1. Germline-derived CDR1 and CDR2 are SGHRS and YFSETQ. The CDR3 DNA reads TGCGCCAGCAGCTCTAGCGGGGGGGTCTACGAGCAGTACTTC. As protein: CASSSSGGVYEQYF.

This CDR3 reads CASRPDSGRSYEQYF. CDR3 DNA: TGTGCCAGCAGGCCTGACAGCGGCCGCTCCTACGAGCAGTACTTC. The chain has TRBV6-5 and TRBJ2-7, with D perhaps matching TRBD1 or TRBD2 (5 bases each). Germline-derived CDR1 and CDR2 are MNHEY and SVGAGI. The CDR3 length is 15 residues. V was cut by 6 bases and J by 0 bases, with 15 bases left in between.

This sequence joins TRBV7-2 and TRBJ2-5, with 14 bases that match TRBD2. The CDR3 is 15 residues long. V lost 1 base and J lost 11; bases outside the gene matches: 6. Germline V gene data show CDR1 as SGHTA and CDR2 as FQGNSA. The CDR3 spells CASSLVGLAGVEQYF. CDR3 nucleotide sequence: TGTGCCAGCAGCTTAGTGGGACTAGCGGGAGTTGAGCAGTACTTC. The whole variable domain, remainder taken from reference TRBV7-2 and TRBJ2-5, is GAGVSQSPSNKVTEKGKDVELRCDPISGHTALYWYRQSLGQGLEFLIYFQGNSAPDKSGLPSDRFSAERTGGSVSTLTIQRTQQEDSAVYLCASSLVGLAGVEQYFGPGTRLLVL.

V usage is TRBV15 and J usage is TRBJ1-1; TRBD1 is a possible D gene (6 bases). Germline V gene data show CDR1 as LNHNV and CDR2 as YYDKDF (reference sequence). Trimming took 3 bases from V and 8 from J, leaving 10 bases between them. This CDR3 contains 12 residues. The CDR3 protein is CATSSLDREAFF. The CDR3, as DNA: TGTGCCACCAGCAGTCTCGACAGGGAAGCTTTCTTT.

The rearrangement joins TRBV7-9 to TRBJ1-1; D remains ambiguous. Trimming cost V 4 bases and J 6 bases, with 12 bases left between them. CDR1 SEHNR and CDR2 FQNEAQ come from the germline V gene (reference sequence). CDR3 size: 13 residues. CDR3 sequence (DNA): TGTGCCAGCAGCTCCAAGAGGTACGCTGAAGCTTTCTTT. This encodes CASSSKRYAEAFF.

This chain joins TRBV18 and TRBJ1-2; 7 bases line up with TRBD1. V gave up 3 bases and J gave up 0 bases; unmatched junction bases: 4. Looked up from germline, CDR1 is KGHSH and CDR2 is LQKENI. The CDR3 is 15 residues long. The CDR3 region is CASSPEGQANYGYTF. CDR3 bases: TGTGCCAGCTCACCTGAAGGACAGGCTAACTATGGCTACACCTTC.

The J gene is TRBJ1-3, the V gene TRBV6-5; TRBD1 is a possible D gene (6 bases). Germline V lookup: CDR1 MNHEY, CDR2 SVGAGI. Trimming took off 8 bases at V and 2 bases at J, with 16 bases between the two ends. CDR3 length: 15 amino acids. The CDR3 region is CASGKQGSAGNTIYF. CDR3 bases: TGTGCCAGCGGGAAACAGGGATCCGCTGGAAACACCATATATTTT.

A word on this clone: Other DNA sequences within the sample encode an identical CDR3. This chain links TRBV7-2 with TRBJ1-1; a weak D match, TRBD1 (5 bases). The V end was cut by 5 bases, the J end by 0 bases, with 10 bases between. Germline V gene lookup returns CDR1 SGHTA and CDR2 FQGNSA. The length of the CDR3 is 14 residues. CDR3 nucleotide sequence: TGTGCCAGCAGCCTGGGACGGATGAACACTGAAGCTTTCTTT. Protein product: CASSLGRMNTEAFF.